Ten or more counts support the clone carrying this TCR beta chain. This sample is part of a study of Graves' ophthalmopathy and Graves' hyperthyroidism. For repertoire sequencing, the TCR beta CDR3 regions were amplified from RNA transcripts. HTBI primers primed a first-round RT-PCR, and a second-round multiplex PCR followed. TCRdb reprocessed the multiplex PCR reads via MiXCR and lists one record per CDR3 protein. The sample comprises roughly 380,000 distinct CDR3 sequences, roughly 15% of which are singletons, and approximately 7% rests with the top ten. The sequence derives from a young woman with stable Graves' hyperthyroidism. The sequenced material came from peripheral blood.

In DNA, the CDR3 is TGTGCCAGCAGCGTAGACAGATATAATTCACCCCTCCACTTT. Translating gives CASSVDRYNSPLHF. The genes are TRBV9 and TRBJ1-6; no clear D. CDR1 and CDR2 (germline): SGDLS, YYNGEE. V gave up 0 bases and J gave up 4 bases, with 5 bases separating them. The CDR3 runs 14 residues. The whole variable domain, filled in from reference TRBV9 and TRBJ1-6, reads DSGVTQTPKHLITATGQRVTLRCSPRSGDLSVYWYQQSLDQGLQFLIQYYNGEERAKGNILERFSAQQFPDLHSELNLSSLELGDSALYFCASSVDRYNSPLHFGNGTRLTVT.